Below are 5 T cell receptor beta chains sequenced from a single sample in a study of beta chain features in type 1 diabetes. Of the isolated RNA, all was reverse transcribed, and so the sequenced material was expressed TCRB transcripts. Here immunoSEQ multiplex PCR was the method, and the copy in TCRdb shows in-frame clones only, minus some. The data hold about 900,000 clones, with 15% to 20% observed a single time. Sequenced material: naive CD4+ T cells from blood. These receptors came from a woman aged 18-29 years in good health.

Here the CDR3 reads CASSPHQTSGSYNEQFF. In DNA, the CDR3 is TGTGCCAGCAGTCCCCACCAAACTAGCGGGTCCTACAATGAGCAGTTCTTC. The chain links TRBV27 to TRBJ2-1, with TRBD2 identical over 9 bases. The CDR3 totals 17 residues. Trimming cost V 5 bases and J 1 base; bases outside gene matches: 9. CDR1 MNHEY and CDR2 SMNVEV come from the germline V gene (reference sequence).

This clone came up a few times. The chain employs TRBV28 and TRBJ2-3; no definite D call. The CDR3 covers 16 residues. V was shortened by 4 bases and J by 3 bases, with 17 bases between the two germline ends. Germline CDR1 reads MDHEN; CDR2 reads SYDVKM. The CDR3: CASSSLHRSKTDTQYF. As DNA, the CDR3 is TGTGCCAGCAGTTCCCTTCACCGGAGTAAGACAGATACGCAGTATTTT.

The rearrangement links TRBV6-6 to TRBJ2-2; possible D gene TRBD1, 6 bases. Trimming stripped 4 bases from V and 2 bases from J, with 11 bases between. Germline V gives CDR1 MNHNY, CDR2 SVGAGI (reference sequence). The CDR3 extends over 15 amino acids. In DNA form, the CDR3 reads TGTGCCAGCAGTTCCGGGACACTAAACACCGGGGAGCTGTTTTTT. Translated: CASSSGTLNTGELFF.

CDR3 coding DNA: TGTGCCAGCAGCGAAGCGGGAGTCTCATACGAGCAGTACTTC. As protein: CASSEAGVSYEQYF. The gene calls are TRBV6-5 and TRBJ2-7; 8 positions agree with TRBD2. Looked up from germline, CDR1 is MNHEY and CDR2 is SVGAGI. The CDR3 contains 14 residues. V shed 6 bases and J 4 bases; nucleotides not matched to a gene: 8.

This clone has just a few counts. The chain employs TRBV18 and TRBJ2-7, with D possibly TRBD2 on 6 matching bases. The CDR3 sequence is 13 residues long. Trimming removed 0 bases at V and 6 bases at J, with 9 bases between. The V gene's germline CDR1 is KGHSH and CDR2 LQKENI. The CDR3 nucleotides are TGTGCCAGCTCACCACCTGCGGGGACCGAGCAGTACTTC. Its protein product is CASSPPAGTEQYF.